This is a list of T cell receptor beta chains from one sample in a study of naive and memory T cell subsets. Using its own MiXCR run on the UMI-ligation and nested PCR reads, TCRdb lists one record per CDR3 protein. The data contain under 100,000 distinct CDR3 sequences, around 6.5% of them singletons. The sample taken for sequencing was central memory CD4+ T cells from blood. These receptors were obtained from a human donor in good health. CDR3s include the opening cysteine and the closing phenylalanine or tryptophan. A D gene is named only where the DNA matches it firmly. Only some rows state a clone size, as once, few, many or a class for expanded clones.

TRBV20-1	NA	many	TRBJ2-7	TGCAGTGCTAGACTCCAGACGGGATGGGGAGAGCAGTACTTC	CSARLQTGWGEQYF
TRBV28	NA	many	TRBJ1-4	TGTGCCAGCAGCAAACAGGGCCTTAATGAAAAACTGTTTTTT	CASSKQGLNEKLFF
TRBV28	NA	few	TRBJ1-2	TGTGCCAGCAGTTTAAGGGAATATGGCTACACCTTC	CASSLREYGYTF
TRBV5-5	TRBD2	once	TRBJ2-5	TGTGCCAGCAGCTTGCCCAGCGGGGGGGCTTATTACTTC	CASSLPSGGAYYF
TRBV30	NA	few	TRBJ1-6	TGTGCCTGGAGGGTCTGGACGGAGAATTCACCCCTCCACTTT	CAWRVWTENSPLHF
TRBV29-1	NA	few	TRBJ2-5	TGCAGCGTTGAAGCCCGGGAGAACCAAGAGACCCAGTACTTC	CSVEARENQETQYF
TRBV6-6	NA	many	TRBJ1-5	TGTGCCAGCAGTTGGGAAAATCAGCCCCAGCATTTT	CASSWENQPQHF
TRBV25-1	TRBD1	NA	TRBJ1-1	TGTGCCAGCCTCAACAGGGGACAAAACACTGAAGCTTTCTTT	CASLNRGQNTEAFF
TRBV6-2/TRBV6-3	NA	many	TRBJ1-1	TGTGCCAGCAGGCCTGGGGGGGTGGACACTGAAGCTTTCTTT	CASRPGGVDTEAFF
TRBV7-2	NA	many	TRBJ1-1	TGTGCCAGCAGCAGACGCGACGGCAATGAAGCTTTCTTT	CASSRRDGNEAFF